A single sample is the source of the 20 T cell receptor beta chains below, sequenced in a study of T cell responses to AZD1222 COVID-19 vaccine. Assay used: immunoSEQ multiplex PCR; TCRdb lists only in-frame clones, some missing. The top ten clones hold 4% to 4.5% of a sample with 130,000 or so clones, about 93% of them seen once. The sample here was peripheral blood, taken 28 days after the second dose of the MenACWY control vaccine. The receptors shown here come from an adult who received the MenACWY meningococcal vaccine as a control.

This sequence joins TRBV19 and TRBJ2-1, with 8 bases fitting TRBD1. CDR1 and CDR2 from the germline V gene are LNHDA and SQIVND (reference sequence). CDR3 length: 17 amino acids. V lost 6 bases and J lost 6; bases outside the gene matches: 16. CDR3 nucleotide sequence: TGTGCCAGTAGCCCCCTAGCCAGGGGGCCTGTCTTCAATGAGCAGTTCTTC. Its protein is CASSPLARGPVFNEQFF.

This sequence joins TRBV7-9 and TRBJ1-2; 10 bases fit TRBD1. Germline lookup yields CDR1 SEHNR and CDR2 FQNEAQ (reference sequence). The V and J ends lost 6 bases and 7 bases, in that order; junction bases with no gene match: 11. The CDR3 is 15 residues long. This chain's CDR3 is CASSRQGARDSGYTF. For the CDR3, the DNA is TGTGCCAGCAGTAGACAGGGGGCGCGAGATTCTGGCTACACCTTC.

The rearrangement links TRBV20-1 to TRBJ2-5; a weak D match, TRBD1 (6 bases). Germline CDR1 and CDR2: DFQATT and SNEGSKA (reference sequence). This CDR3 spans 14 amino acids. V was shortened by 3 bases and J by 2 bases, with 13 bases between the two germline ends. The CDR3 is CSASLWGLQETQYF. The CDR3 DNA reads as TGCAGTGCTAGTTTGTGGGGGCTTCAAGAGACCCAGTACTTC.

The rearrangement uses TRBV7-9 and TRBJ2-1; D remains unclear. In germline, CDR1 is SEHNR, CDR2 FQNEAQ (reference sequence). Trimming removed 0 bases from V and 8 bases from J, with 20 bases in between. CDR3 length: 17 amino acids. DNA for the CDR3: TGTGCCAGCAGCTTAGCCTCGTTGGTGTGGGCCTCCTATGAGCAGTTCTTC. The encoded protein is CASSLASLVWASYEQFF.

About this clone itself: Distinct nucleotide sequences in the sample also encode this CDR3. The gene calls are TRBV19 and TRBJ1-1; 8 nucleotides line up with TRBD1. This CDR3 comprises 14 residues. V dropped 2 bases and J dropped 2; count of bases not matched to a gene: 1. Germline V gene lookup returns CDR1 LNHDA and CDR2 SQIVND (reference sequence). CDR3 loop: CASSITGGNTEAFF. The CDR3 nucleotides are TGTGCCAGTAGTATAACAGGGGGTAACACTGAAGCTTTCTTT.

V and J are TRBV4-3 and TRBJ2-5, with unresolved D. This CDR3 contains 14 residues. Trimming took 0 bases from V and 5 from J, leaving 10 bases between them. Germline V gene lookup returns CDR1 LGHNA and CDR2 YSLEER. CDR3 DNA sequence: TGCGCCAGCAGCCAAGATTTCCTTTGGGAGACCCAGTACTTC. Amino acids: CASSQDFLWETQYF.

This chain joins TRBV7-2 and TRBJ2-7; 9 bases align to TRBD1. This CDR3 spans 13 amino acids. J lost 6 bases, V lost 3 bases, and 3 bases had no gene match. Per germline, CDR1 SGHTA and CDR2 FQGNSA. In DNA, the CDR3 is TGTGCCAGCAGCTTCCACAGGGGGCGCGAGCAGTACTTC. Translating gives CASSFHRGREQYF.

The J gene is TRBJ1-1, the V gene TRBV29-1; D not resolved. The V end was cut by 3 bases, the J end by 1 base, with 9 bases between. The germline CDR1 and CDR2 sequences are SQVTM and ANQGSEA. The CDR3 spans 13 residues. CDR3 residues: CSVDSGWNTEAFF. The CDR3 DNA reads TGCAGCGTTGACTCGGGGTGGAACACTGAAGCTTTCTTT.

This sequence joins TRBV3-1 (or the pseudogene TRBV3-2) and TRBJ2-5; D could derive from TRBD1 or TRBD2 (5 bases each). V dropped 5 bases and J dropped 2 bases, with 21 bases sitting between them. Germline-derived CDR1 and CDR2 are LGHDT and YNNKEL (reference sequence). The CDR3 loop spans 17 amino acids. CDR3 nucleotide sequence: TGTGCCAGCAGCTTACCCCGGGACGGATATCCACAAGAGACCCAGTACTTC. Translation: CASSLPRDGYPQETQYF.

Here the CDR3 DNA reads TGTGCCAGCAGCCCGGGGGTAACGGCTGAAGCTTTCTTT. This gives the protein CASSPGVTAEAFF. The chain joins TRBV5-6 to TRBJ1-1; weak D call: TRBD1 (5 bases). Germline lookup yields CDR1 SGHDT and CDR2 YYEEEE. Trimming removed 4 bases at V and 6 bases at J, with 13 bases between. The CDR3 sequence is 13 residues long.

The chain combines TRBV10-1 with TRBJ1-6; 10 bases match TRBD1. Germline V CDR1 and CDR2: WNHNN, SYGVQD (reference sequence). The CDR3 totals 13 residues. The J segment lost 11 bases and the V segment lost 9 bases, leaving 7 bases of the junction unmatched. CDR3 amino acids: CARPGQGYAPLHF. The CDR3 DNA is TGCGCCAGGCCGGGACAGGGGTATGCACCCCTCCACTTT.

The rearrangement links TRBV12-3 or TRBV12-4 to TRBJ2-1; D remains ambiguous. This CDR3 contains 11 residues. Trimming stripped 5 bases from V and 6 bases from J, with 5 bases between. The CDR3 sequence: CASSVRNEQFF. The CDR3 DNA is TGTGCCAGCAGTGTCCGCAATGAGCAGTTCTTC.

The rearrangement links TRBV5-4 to TRBJ1-6; TRBD1 is a possible D gene (6 bases). V lost 0 bases, J lost 7 bases, and 11 bases lay in between. Germline V CDR1 and CDR2: SGHNT, YYREEE (reference sequence). The CDR3 runs 15 residues. The CDR3 protein is CASSLDQGLNSPLHF. The CDR3 DNA follows: TGTGCCAGCAGCTTGGATCAGGGGCTAAATTCACCCCTCCACTTT.

The chain links TRBV28 to TRBJ2-2; 12 nucleotides agree with TRBD2. Unmatched junction bases numbered 12, after V lost 2 bases and J lost 2 bases. Per the germline V gene, CDR1 is MDHEN and CDR2 is SYDVKM. This CDR3 contains 20 residues. The CDR3: CASSLGLGTSGLVNTGELFF. CDR3 nucleotide sequence: TGTGCCAGCAGTTTAGGTTTGGGGACTAGCGGGTTGGTTAACACCGGGGAGCTGTTTTTT.

The CDR3 sequence: CASSLGAQDPSYEQYV. The DNA of the CDR3 is TGTGCCAGCAGCTTAGGAGCACAGGATCCCTCCTACGAGCAGTACGTC. The chain links TRBV7-2 to TRBJ2-7; possible D gene TRBD1, 5 bases. CDR1 SGHTA and CDR2 FQGNSA come from the germline V gene. CDR3 size: 16 residues. With 1 base removed from V and 0 bases from J, the gap between germline ends came to 13 bases.

This clone was found a few times. It is unclear where the CDR3 begins or ends on the DNA, so no DNA is shown, and the CDR3 is as TCRdb lists it. The CDR3 is CASSVSLDRARNTIYF. This rearrangement joins TRBV9 to TRBJ1-3; TRBD1, the table's D call, was not compared with the DNA. The CDR3 has 16 residues if both end residues are counted. The germline V gene encodes CDR1 SGDLS and CDR2 YYNGEE.

The gene calls are TRBV7-6 and TRBJ1-4, with unresolved D. Trimming removed 1 base at V and 4 bases at J, with 22 bases between. CDR3 length: 19 amino acids. Germline loops: CDR1 SGHVS, CDR2 FNYEAQ. The CDR3 reads CASSLVQPFLRGYNEKLFF. The DNA of the CDR3 is TGTGCCAGCAGCTTAGTCCAGCCCTTCTTGCGAGGGTATAATGAAAAACTGTTTTTT.

This clone appeared a few times. The chain uses TRBV13 and TRBJ2-2, with a tentative D call TRBD2 (5 bases). V shed 4 bases and J shed 8 bases, with 20 bases lying between them. There are 16 residues in the CDR3. Germline V lookup: CDR1 PRHDT, CDR2 FYEKMQ (reference sequence). In DNA form, the CDR3 reads TGTGCCAGCAGCTCAACGGTGGACTTCCGAAGTGGGGAGCTGTTTTTT. Amino acid sequence: CASSSTVDFRSGELFF.

CDR3 in amino acids: CASFGQGNEQFF. Written as DNA, the CDR3 is TGTGCCAGCTTTGGTCAGGGCAATGAGCAGTTCTTC. The chain employs TRBV5-4 and TRBJ2-1, with D possibly matching TRBD1 (5 bases). This CDR3 has 12 residues. Germline lookup yields CDR1 SGHNT and CDR2 YYREEE (reference sequence). Trimming took off 7 bases at V and 6 bases at J, with 11 bases between the two ends.

V usage is TRBV28 and J usage is TRBJ1-1; 7 nucleotides agree with TRBD1. Germline CDR1 and CDR2: MDHEN and SYDVKM. V trimming: 2 bases; J trimming: 3 bases; junction bases outside the gene matches: 3. This CDR3 is 14 amino acids long. CDR3 coding DNA: TGTGCCAGCAGTTTACAAGGGGGCTACACTGAAGCTTTCTTT. Translated: CASSLQGGYTEAFF. Complete variable domain (other parts from reference TRBV28 and TRBJ1-1): DVKVTQSSRYLVKRTGEKVFLECVQDMDHENMFWYRQDPGLGLRLIYFSYDVKMKEKGDIPEGYSVSREKKERFSLILESASTNQTSMYLCASSLQGGYTEAFFGQGTRLTVV.